The subject of this entry is one TCR beta chain. The antigen it binds to is not known. It has no much larger one-base neighbor in the sample; base qualities were not kept. The germline V gene encodes CDR1 LNHDA and CDR2 SQIVND (reference sequence). For this chain, trimming is 5 bases at the V end and 7 bases at the J end, and the number of junction bases without a gene match is 9. Including cysteine and phenylalanine, the CDR3 has 14 amino acids. CDR3 DNA is the only sequence kept; it has 42 bases, read in frame from the first base. Donors were healthy HIV-negative adults with no recently reported acute infections or vaccinations. Only Caucasian adults living in Nashville, Tennessee, USA were represented among the donors. CD4+ T cells were enriched by magnetic negative selection; naive cells were then positively selected on CD45RA, and the negative fraction formed the memory subset. After blood collection by leukapheresis, PBMCs were isolated using Ficoll-Histopaque density gradient centrifugation and then cryopreserved in the vapor phase of liquid nitrogen. Analytical flow cytometry was used to check the purity and quantity of every magnetically sorted T cell population. Genomic DNA was isolated from each sorted fraction and quantified by UV absorbance on a Nanodrop 2000c.

This record comes from a study of shared clonotypes between healthy human individuals (dated by TCRdb to about 2020). A note on the overall study: Three men and a couple of women, aged 18 to 49 years, made up the cohort. The study deeply sequenced blood TCR repertoires of five healthy adults to estimate repertoire size and the extent of clonotype sharing between individuals. Between about 0.94 and 10 billion PBMCs per donor were obtained by leukapheresis. Libraries were prepared and TCR repertoires were sequenced by different laboratories using diverse techniques, in order to increase sequencing depth and limit assay-specific biases. Per donor, three plates each were used for CD4 naive and CD4 memory, two for CD8 naive, and one for CD8 memory. Broad study findings and their caveats: Naive subsets generally had larger estimated clonotype richness than memory subsets. Based on pairwise subsampling, the degree of clonotype sharing among donors was expected to be affected by sequencing depth. When four donors were compared, the shared fraction of clonotypes was about 5% for naive CD4, 3.5% to 4% for naive CD8, about 2.4% for memory CD4, and roughly 0.43% for memory CD8. Rarefaction of sorted-subset datasets indicated incomplete sequencing despite the large sequencing depth. Only blood was sampled, and tissue TCR repertoires likely differ from those in blood. The small number of donors limited the genetic and exposure-history diversity represented. Higher generation probabilities were observed for clonotypes shared by all four sorted-subset donors than for non-shared clonotypes.

TCR CDR3 regions were amplified from genomic DNA by multiplex PCR using the deep immunoSEQ assay. Extracted genomic DNA from each cell subset was distributed evenly across all wells of several immunoSEQ 96-well plates, and each plate was treated as a replicate. For sorted subsets, about 220 ng of genomic DNA, equivalent to some 30,000 T cell genomes, went into each replicate PCR. Purified libraries were quantified with a Qubit 3.0 fluorometer, sized on a Bioanalyzer 2100, and re-quantified with the KAPA Library Quantification kit. Every immunoSEQ 96-well plate was sequenced on a dedicated single-read 150-cycle Illumina NextSeq 550 flow cell. As for the authors' bioinformatics: Because the immunoSEQ output held only junctional sequences and lacked quality scores, the filtering could not match the filtering applied to full-length reads. Sequences were annotated with PyIR, a Python wrapper for IgBLAST v1.9, and V/J genes and CDR3 were assigned using IMGT germline references. Reads with weak V/J assignments (E-value above 1e-6), missing CDR3, stop codons, out-of-frame junctions, or ambiguous translated residues were removed. V3J clonotypes were defined as sequences sharing the same inferred V gene, J gene, and CDR3 amino acid sequence. Percentage overlap between repertoires was computed as shared unique clonotypes divided by the size of the smaller repertoire. RTK rarefaction, the Chao1 estimator, and Recon v2.1 estimates of unobserved clonotypes were used to assess repertoire richness. For all TCRbeta clonotypes obtained by the gDNA method from a few donors, generation probabilities were computed with OLGA. In TCRdb, the immuneACCESS table is reduced to in-frame sequences with V and J assigned. These tables do not hold every clone; where another copy was compared, an unresolved V gene accounts for under half, and the others remain unexplained. V and J calls and clone size are those listed in that table; D and trimming were worked out from the DNA. The table for this sample lists fewer than 3 million clones; just under 95% of them were counted only once. Approximately 0.41% of the sample is held by the ten biggest clonotypes.

This TCR was sampled from a young man in good health. Some clones in this sample may be carry-over from other donors' samples. The source material was naive CD4+ T cells from PBMCs. Sample cell subset or site, as interpreted from the label and publication: CD45RA+ positively selected. Rearrangement joined TRBV19 to TRBJ1-2, with 8 bases aligning to TRBD1. The CDR3 corresponds to CASSLSTGESGYTF. The sequenced DNA: TGTGCCAGTAGTTTATCGACAGGGGAATCTGGCTACACCTTC.